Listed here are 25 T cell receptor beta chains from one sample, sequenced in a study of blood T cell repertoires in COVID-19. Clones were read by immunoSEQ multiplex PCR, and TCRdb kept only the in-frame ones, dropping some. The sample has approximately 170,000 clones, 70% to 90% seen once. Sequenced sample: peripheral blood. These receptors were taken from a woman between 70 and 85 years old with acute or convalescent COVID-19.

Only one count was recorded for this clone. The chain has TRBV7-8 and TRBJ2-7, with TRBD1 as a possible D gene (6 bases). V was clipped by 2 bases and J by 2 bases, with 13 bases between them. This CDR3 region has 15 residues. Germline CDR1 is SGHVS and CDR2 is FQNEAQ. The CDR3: CASSLRTVGPYEQYF. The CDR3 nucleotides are TGTGCCAGCAGCTTACGGACAGTCGGGCCCTACGAGCAGTACTTC.

The CDR3 loop reads CASSYTGLSDYGYTF. The CDR3 nucleotides read TGTGCCAGCAGTTACACGGGGTTATCAGACTATGGCTACACCTTC. V usage is TRBV6-5 and J usage is TRBJ1-2; D unresolved. The ends were cut back, 2 bases at V and 3 bases at J, with 13 bases in the middle. This CDR3 contains 15 residues. CDR1 and CDR2 (germline): MNHEY, SVGAGI.

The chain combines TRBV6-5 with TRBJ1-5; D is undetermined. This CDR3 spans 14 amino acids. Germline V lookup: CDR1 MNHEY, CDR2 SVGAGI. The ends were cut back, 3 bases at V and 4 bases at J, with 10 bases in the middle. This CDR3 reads CASSYRRDNQPQHF. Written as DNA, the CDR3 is TGTGCCAGCAGTTATCGACGGGATAATCAGCCCCAGCATTTT.

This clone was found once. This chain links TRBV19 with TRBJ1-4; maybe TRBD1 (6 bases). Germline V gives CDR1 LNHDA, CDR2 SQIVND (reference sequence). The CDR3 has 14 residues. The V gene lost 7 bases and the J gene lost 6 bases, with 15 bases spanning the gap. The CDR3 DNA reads TGTGCCAGTAACCTTGACAGGAGCGATGAAAAACTGTTTTTT. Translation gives CASNLDRSDEKLFF.

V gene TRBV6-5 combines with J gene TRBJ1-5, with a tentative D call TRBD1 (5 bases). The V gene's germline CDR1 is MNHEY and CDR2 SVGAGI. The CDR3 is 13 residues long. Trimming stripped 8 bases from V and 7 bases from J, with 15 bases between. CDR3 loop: CASGGTFGQPQHF. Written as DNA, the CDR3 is TGTGCCAGCGGGGGGACGTTCGGCCAGCCCCAGCATTTT.

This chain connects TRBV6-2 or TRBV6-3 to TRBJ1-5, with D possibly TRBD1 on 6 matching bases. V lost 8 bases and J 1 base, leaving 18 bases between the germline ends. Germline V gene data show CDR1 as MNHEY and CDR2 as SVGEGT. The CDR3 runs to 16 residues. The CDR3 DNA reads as TGTGCCAGCCGCCACGGGGGGGGCTGGAGCAATCAGCCCCAGCATTTT. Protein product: CASRHGGGWSNQPQHF.

CDR3 in amino acids: CASSLFPLGTNYGYTF. The CDR3 DNA sequence: TGTGCCAGCAGCTTATTCCCACTAGGGACTAACTATGGCTACACCTTC. The J gene is TRBJ1-2, the V gene TRBV7-2; D not resolved. The V gene's germline CDR1 is SGHTA and CDR2 FQGNSA. The CDR3 contains 16 residues. The V end lost 2 bases, the J end lost 0 bases, and 13 bases lay between the germline ends.

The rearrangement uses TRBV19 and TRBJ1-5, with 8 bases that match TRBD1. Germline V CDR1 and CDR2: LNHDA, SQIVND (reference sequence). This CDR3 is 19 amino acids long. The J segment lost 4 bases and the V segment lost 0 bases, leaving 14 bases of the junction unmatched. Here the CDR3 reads CASSIDFALDRARNQPQHF. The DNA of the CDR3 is TGTGCCAGTAGTATAGATTTCGCCCTGGACAGGGCGAGAAATCAGCCCCAGCATTTT.

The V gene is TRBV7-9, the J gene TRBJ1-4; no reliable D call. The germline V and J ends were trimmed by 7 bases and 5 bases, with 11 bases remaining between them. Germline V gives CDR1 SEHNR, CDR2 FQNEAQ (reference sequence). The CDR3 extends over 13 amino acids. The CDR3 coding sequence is TGTGCCAGCACCTCTTCTAAGAATGAAAAACTGTTTTTT. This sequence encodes CASTSSKNEKLFF. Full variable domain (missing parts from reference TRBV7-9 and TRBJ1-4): DTGVSQNPRHKITKRGQNVTFRCDPISEHNRLYWYRQTLGQGPEFLTYFQNEAQLEKSRLLSDRFSAERPKGSFSTLEIQRTEQGDSAMYLCASTSSKNEKLFFGSGTQLSVL.

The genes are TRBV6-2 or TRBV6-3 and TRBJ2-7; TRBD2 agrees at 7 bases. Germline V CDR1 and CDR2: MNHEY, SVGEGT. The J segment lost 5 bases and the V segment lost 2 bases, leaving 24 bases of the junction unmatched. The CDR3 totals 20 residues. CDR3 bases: TGTGCCAGCAGTTACCGGGCCCCGTGGGAGAGTGGCGGGAGTAGCAACGAGCAGTACTTC. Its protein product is CASSYRAPWESGGSSNEQYF.

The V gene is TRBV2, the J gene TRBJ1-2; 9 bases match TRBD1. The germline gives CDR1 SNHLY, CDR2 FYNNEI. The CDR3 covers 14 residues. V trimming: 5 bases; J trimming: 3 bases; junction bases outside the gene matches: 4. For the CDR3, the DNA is TGTGCCAGCAGTAAGGACAGGGGCGACTATGGCTACACCTTC. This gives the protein CASSKDRGDYGYTF.

CDR3 sequence (DNA): TGCGCCAGCAGCTTGGAGTCAGGGTTAAGGGGTACTGAAGCTTTCTTT. As protein: CASSLESGLRGTEAFF. The chain carries TRBV5-1 and TRBJ1-1; D possibly corresponds to TRBD1 (5 bases). V lost 0 bases and J lost 5, with 17 bases in between. Germline V gene sequence: CDR1 SGHRS, CDR2 YFSETQ. The CDR3 contains 16 residues.

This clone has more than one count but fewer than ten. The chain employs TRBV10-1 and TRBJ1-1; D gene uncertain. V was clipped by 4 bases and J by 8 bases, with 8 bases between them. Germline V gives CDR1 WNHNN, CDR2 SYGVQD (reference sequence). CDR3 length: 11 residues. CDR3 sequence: CASSGGREAFF. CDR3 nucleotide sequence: TGCGCCAGCAGTGGTGGGAGAGAAGCTTTCTTT.

In DNA, the CDR3 is TGCGCCAGCAGCTTGGCCGGGAACGTCGGATACTACGAGCAGTACTTC. It yields the protein CASSLAGNVGYYEQYF. V gene TRBV5-1 combines with J gene TRBJ2-7; D is possibly TRBD2 (5 bases). V was cut by 0 bases and J by 3 bases, with 16 bases left in between. Germline CDR1 and CDR2: SGHRS and YFSETQ. The CDR3 spans 16 residues.

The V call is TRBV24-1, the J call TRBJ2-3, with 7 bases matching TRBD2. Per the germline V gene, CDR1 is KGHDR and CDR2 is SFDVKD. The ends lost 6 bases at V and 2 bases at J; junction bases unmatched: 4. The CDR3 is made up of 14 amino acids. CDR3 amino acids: CATSPGDYTDTQYF. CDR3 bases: TGTGCCACCAGTCCCGGGGACTACACAGATACGCAGTATTTT.

Written as DNA, the CDR3 is TGTGCCAGCAGCCCTAGCGGGGAGAATACCTACAATGAGCAGTTCTTC. Encoded protein: CASSPSGENTYNEQFF. This rearrangement joins TRBV4-2 to TRBJ2-1; 9 bases align to TRBD2. Germline values: CDR1 LGHNA, CDR2 YNFKEQ. V gave up 4 bases and J gave up 2 bases; unmatched junction bases: 6. This CDR3 region has 16 residues.

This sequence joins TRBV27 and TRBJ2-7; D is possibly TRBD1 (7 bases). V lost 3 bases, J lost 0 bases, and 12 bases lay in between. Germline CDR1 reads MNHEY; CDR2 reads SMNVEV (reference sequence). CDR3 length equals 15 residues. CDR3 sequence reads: CASSFGGGDSYEQYF. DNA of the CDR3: TGTGCCAGCAGTTTTGGAGGGGGCGACTCCTACGAGCAGTACTTC.

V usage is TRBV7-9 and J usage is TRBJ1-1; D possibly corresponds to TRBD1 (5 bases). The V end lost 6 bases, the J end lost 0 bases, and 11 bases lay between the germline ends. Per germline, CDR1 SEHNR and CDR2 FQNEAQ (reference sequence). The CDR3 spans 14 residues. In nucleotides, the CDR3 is TGTGCCAGCAGTTCCGCGACAGTGAACACTGAAGCTTTCTTT. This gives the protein CASSSATVNTEAFF.

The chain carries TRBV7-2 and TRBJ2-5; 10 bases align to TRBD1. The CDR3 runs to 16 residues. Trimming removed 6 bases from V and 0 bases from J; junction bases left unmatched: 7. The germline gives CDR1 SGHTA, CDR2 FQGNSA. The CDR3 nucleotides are TGTGCCAGCAGACCTCCCGGGACAGGGGACCAAGAGACCCAGTACTTC. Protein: CASRPPGTGDQETQYF.

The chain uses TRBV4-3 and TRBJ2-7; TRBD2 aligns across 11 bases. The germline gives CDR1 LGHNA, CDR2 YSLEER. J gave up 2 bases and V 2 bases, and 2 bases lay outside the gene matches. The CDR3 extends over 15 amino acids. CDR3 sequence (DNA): TGCGCCAGCAGCCAAACTAGCGGGAGAGCCTACGAGCAGTACTTC. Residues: CASSQTSGRAYEQYF.

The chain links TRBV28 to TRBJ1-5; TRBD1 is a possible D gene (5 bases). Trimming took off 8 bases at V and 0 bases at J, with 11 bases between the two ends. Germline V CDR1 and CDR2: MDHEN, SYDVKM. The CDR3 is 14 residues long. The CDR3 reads CASGTGLSNQPQHF. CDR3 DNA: TGTGCCAGCGGTACGGGACTTAGCAATCAGCCCCAGCATTTT.

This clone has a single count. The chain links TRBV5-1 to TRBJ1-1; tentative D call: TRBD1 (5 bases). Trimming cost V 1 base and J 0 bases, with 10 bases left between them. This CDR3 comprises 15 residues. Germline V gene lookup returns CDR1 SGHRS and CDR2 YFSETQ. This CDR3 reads CASSLQGVLNTEAFF. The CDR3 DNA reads TGCGCCAGCAGCTTGCAGGGTGTTCTGAACACTGAAGCTTTCTTT.

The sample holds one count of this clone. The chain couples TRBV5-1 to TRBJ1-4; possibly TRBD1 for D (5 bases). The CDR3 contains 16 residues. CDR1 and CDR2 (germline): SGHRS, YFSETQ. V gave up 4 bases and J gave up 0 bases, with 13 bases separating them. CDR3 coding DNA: TGCGCCAGCAGCCTACCGACGGGGGCAACTAATGAAAAACTGTTTTTT. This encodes CASSLPTGATNEKLFF.

The CDR3 nucleotides are TGTGCTAGTGGTTTGAGTCTGCTAGCGGAATATACGCAGTATTTT. The encoded protein is CASGLSLLAEYTQYF. The chain is built from TRBV12-5 and TRBJ2-3, with 7 bases aligning to TRBD2. The CDR3 extends over 15 amino acids. Looked up from germline, CDR1 is LGHNT and CDR2 is FRNRAP. V was pared by 2 bases and J by 7 bases, with 9 bases of the junction left unmatched.

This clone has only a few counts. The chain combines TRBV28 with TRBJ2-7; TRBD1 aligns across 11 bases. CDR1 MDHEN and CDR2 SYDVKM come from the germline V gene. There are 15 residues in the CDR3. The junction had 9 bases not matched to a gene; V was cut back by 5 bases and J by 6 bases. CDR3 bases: TGTGCCAGCAGTCCGTCCGGGACAGGGGGTCCCGAGCAGTACTTC. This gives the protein CASSPSGTGGPEQYF.